This entry concerns a single TCR beta chain. Its antigen is not identified. PBMCs numbering at least 7 million were isolated per sample. The data were obtained in a study of blood T cells in healthy people across ages. Findings of the study overall: A strong correlation was seen between TCR beta diversity and naive T cell percentage. The unknown donor CMV status may have confounded expanded clonotype changes.

Combining a sample-barcoded 5' primer with a J-beta primer mix, a second PCR ran for about 6 to 11 cycles. Via MiXCR, TCRdb re-called the 5' RACE reads, giving one row per CDR3 protein. The table includes fewer than 700,000 distinct CDR3 sequences, 35% to 50% detected once. This CDR3 has 13 amino acids. Germline loops: CDR1 DFQATT, CDR2 SNEGSKA (reference sequence). V lost 5 bases and J 0 bases, leaving 8 bases between the germline ends. The receptor was derived from a man of 80 years or more in good health. The sample was blood. This chain joins TRBV20-1 and TRBJ2-1; D gene ambiguous. The CDR3 sequence is CSAPKSSYNEQFF. CDR3 bases: TGCAGTGCTCCAAAGAGCTCCTACAATGAGCAGTTCTTC.